This T cell receptor beta chain derives from a study of blood T cell repertoires in COVID-19. Overall study: PBMCs, B-cell-depleted T cells, or T cells were the source of the cDNA or gDNA that made up the material.

Method: immunoSEQ multiplex PCR; TCRdb's copy keeps in-frame clones and lacks some. This repertoire shows 200,000 to 250,000 clones, roughly nine tenths found once; its top ten account for approximately 3.1%. Trimming removed 7 bases at V and 1 base at J, with 11 bases between. The CDR3 totals 14 residues. Germline-derived CDR1 and CDR2 are SNHLY and FYNNEI. Enrollees, about 18 to 95 years old, lived in around 23 US areas. The chain couples TRBV2 to TRBJ1-5; perhaps TRBD1 as D (6 bases). This receptor was taken from a woman between 45 and 65 years old in a cohort exposed to, infected with or recovered from COVID-19 (not recorded which). The sequenced material came from PBMCs or T cells enriched from blood (not recorded which). The CDR3 region has the DNA TGTGCCAGCAACCCAGACAGGAGCAATCAGCCCCAGCATTTT. Translation gives CASNPDRSNQPQHF. Together with reference TRBV2 and TRBJ1-5, the CDR3 gives the full variable domain: EPEVTQTPSHQVTQMGQEVILRCVPISNHLYFYWYRQILGQKVEFLVSFYNNEISEKSEIFDDQFSVERPDGSNFTLKIRSTKLEDSAMYFCASNPDRSNQPQHFGDGTRLSIL.